This TCR beta chain was identified in a study of T cells after yellow fever vaccination. 5'RACE template switching produced TCR cDNA carrying a universal primer site and UMIs. TCRdb reanalysed the 5' RACE reads using MiXCR and keeps one entry per CDR3 protein. Here the sample spans about 180,000 distinct CDR3 sequences, approximately 6.2% being singletons. Study-wide points: Re-detected after boosting: most primary clones, 96% of CD4 and about 89% of CD8. It was a weaker secondary response, yet one that peaked faster, at day 5 versus 15. FACS-sorted repertoires could contain abundant clonotypes contaminating from the bulk population.

There are many counts of this clonotype. Its antigen remains unidentified. The CDR3 consists of 13 residues. Germline assignment: CDR1 SNHLY and CDR2 FYNNEI. V was trimmed by 10 bases and J by 6 bases, leaving 16 bases between them. Here the sequenced sample was CD4+ T cells sorted from PBMCs, taken on the day of the first yellow fever vaccination. The source is a man aged 18 to 29 who received the YFV17D yellow fever vaccine. The chain has TRBV2 and TRBJ1-5; possibly TRBD1 for D (5 bases). CDR3 region: CAIRAGPGQPQHF. The CDR3 coding sequence is TGTGCCATCCGAGCAGGGCCGGGTCAGCCCCAGCATTTT.